The T cell receptor beta chain described here comes from a study of T cell responses to AZD1222 COVID-19 vaccine. Germline values: CDR1 MDHEN, CDR2 SYDVKM. V dropped 8 bases and J dropped 2 bases, with 18 bases sitting between them. The CDR3 length is 15 residues. Study-wide points: Targets within unmutated variant regions were reportedly found for nearly half of spike-specific TCRs.

The method was immunoSEQ multiplex PCR; TCRdb's version includes in-frame clones alone and lacks a portion of them. The sample consists of about 140,000 clones, 80% to 95% of them appearing once. Turning to this clone: Its antigen is unidentified.

This clonotype was obtained from an adult who received the AZD1222 COVID-19 vaccine. This sample comprised peripheral blood, obtained 28 days after the second AZD1222 dose. The V and J genes are TRBV28 and TRBJ1-2; TRBD1 is a possible D gene (5 bases). The CDR3 nucleotides read TGTGCCAGCTGCATGACCCCGGGACGGAACTATGGCTACACCTTC. This sequence encodes CASCMTPGRNYGYTF.